This TCR beta chain was observed in a study of T-cell memory formation after mild COVID-19. Study details: There were largely donor-specific TCR clusters. General study points: Largely, contracting CD4+ clones fell within CM and EM, and contracting CD8+ clones within EMRA. Researchers found some responding clones in pre-infection memory, a sign that cross-reactive memory joined.

This clonotype has a handful of counts. What it binds is unknown. TCRalpha and TCRbeta libraries used 5'RACE with constant-segment primers and UMIs. TCRdb passed the 5' RACE reads through MiXCR, listing each CDR3 protein once. The sample consists of 540,000 or so distinct CDR3 sequences, roughly 21% of them appearing once. V dropped 3 bases and J dropped 6 bases, with 9 bases sitting between them. The CDR3 has 13 amino acids. Looked up from germline, CDR1 is SGHTA and CDR2 is FQGNSA. The receptor's source is an adult woman who had mild COVID-19 (a few samples of this study predate the infection). Cell type and time point are not known. The chain employs TRBV7-2 and TRBJ1-5; D is perhaps TRBD1 (5 bases). Material for sequencing was PBMCs or a T cell subset sorted from them (not recorded which). CDR3 in DNA: TGTGCCAGCAGCTTTGGGGCGCGTCAGCCCCAGCATTTT. It translates to CASSFGARQPQHF.